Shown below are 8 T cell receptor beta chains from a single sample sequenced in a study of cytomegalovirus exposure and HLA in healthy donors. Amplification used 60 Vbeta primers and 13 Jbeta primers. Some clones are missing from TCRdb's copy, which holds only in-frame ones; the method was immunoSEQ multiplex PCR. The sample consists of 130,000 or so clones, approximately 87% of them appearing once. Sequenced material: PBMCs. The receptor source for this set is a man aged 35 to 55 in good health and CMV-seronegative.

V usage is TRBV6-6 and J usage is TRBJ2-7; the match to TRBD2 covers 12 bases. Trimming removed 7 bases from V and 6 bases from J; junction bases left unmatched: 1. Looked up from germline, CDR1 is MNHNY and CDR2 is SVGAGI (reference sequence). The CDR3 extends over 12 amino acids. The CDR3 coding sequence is TGTGCCAGCACTAGCGGGGGGGGCGAGCAGTACTTC. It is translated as CASTSGGGEQYF.

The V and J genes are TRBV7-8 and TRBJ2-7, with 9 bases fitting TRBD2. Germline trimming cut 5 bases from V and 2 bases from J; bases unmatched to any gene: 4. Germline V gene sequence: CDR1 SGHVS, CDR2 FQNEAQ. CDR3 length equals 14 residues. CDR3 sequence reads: CASSATSGTYEQYF. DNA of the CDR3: TGTGCCAGCAGCGCGACTAGCGGAACCTACGAGCAGTACTTC.

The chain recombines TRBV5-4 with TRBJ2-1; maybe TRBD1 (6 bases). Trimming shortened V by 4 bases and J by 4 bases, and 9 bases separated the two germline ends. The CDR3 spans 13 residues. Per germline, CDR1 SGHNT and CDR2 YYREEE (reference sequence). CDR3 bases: TGTGCCAGCAGCCCGGACAGTTACAATGAGCAGTTCTTC. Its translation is CASSPDSYNEQFF.

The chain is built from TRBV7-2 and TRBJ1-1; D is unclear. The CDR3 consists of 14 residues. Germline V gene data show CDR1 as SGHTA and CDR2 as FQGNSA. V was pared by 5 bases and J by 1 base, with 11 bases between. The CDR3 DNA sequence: TGTGCCAGCAGCCTCATCCCCGGGAACACTGAAGCTTTCTTT. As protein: CASSLIPGNTEAFF.

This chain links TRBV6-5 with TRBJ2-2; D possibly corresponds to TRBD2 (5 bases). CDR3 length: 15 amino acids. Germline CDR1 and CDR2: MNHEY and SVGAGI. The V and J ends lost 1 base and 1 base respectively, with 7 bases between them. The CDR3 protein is CASSYLAGNTGELFF. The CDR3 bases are TGTGCCAGCAGTTACTTGGCGGGGAACACCGGGGAGCTGTTTTTT.

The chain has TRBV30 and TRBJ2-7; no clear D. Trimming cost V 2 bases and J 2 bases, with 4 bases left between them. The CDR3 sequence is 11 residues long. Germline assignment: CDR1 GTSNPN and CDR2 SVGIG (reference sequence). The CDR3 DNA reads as TGTGCCTGGAGTATCACCTACGAGCAGTACTTC. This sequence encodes CAWSITYEQYF.

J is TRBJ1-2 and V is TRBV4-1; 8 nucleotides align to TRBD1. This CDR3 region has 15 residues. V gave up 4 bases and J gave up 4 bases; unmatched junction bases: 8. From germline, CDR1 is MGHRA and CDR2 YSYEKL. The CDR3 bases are TGCGCCAGCAGCCTTACTGGACAGGGTTTCTATGGCTACACCTTC. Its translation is CASSLTGQGFYGYTF.

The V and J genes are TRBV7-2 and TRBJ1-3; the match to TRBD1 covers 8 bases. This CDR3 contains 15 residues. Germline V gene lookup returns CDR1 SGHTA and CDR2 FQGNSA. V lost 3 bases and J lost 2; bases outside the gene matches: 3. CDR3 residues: CASSLGGQAGNTIYF. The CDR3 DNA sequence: TGTGCCAGCAGCTTGGGGGGACAGGCTGGAAACACCATATATTTT.